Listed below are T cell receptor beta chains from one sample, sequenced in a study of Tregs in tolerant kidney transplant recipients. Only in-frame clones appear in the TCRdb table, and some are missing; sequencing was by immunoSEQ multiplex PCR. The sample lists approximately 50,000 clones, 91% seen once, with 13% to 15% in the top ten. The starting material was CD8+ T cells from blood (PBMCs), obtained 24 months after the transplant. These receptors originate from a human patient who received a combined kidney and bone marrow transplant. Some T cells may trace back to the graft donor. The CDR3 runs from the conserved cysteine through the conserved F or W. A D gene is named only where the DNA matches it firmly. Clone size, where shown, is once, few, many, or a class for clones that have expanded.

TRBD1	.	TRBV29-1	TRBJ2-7	TGCAGCGTTGTACAGGGGACCTACGAGCAGTACTTC	CSVVQGTYEQYF
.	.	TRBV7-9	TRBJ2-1	TGTGCCAGCAGCTTTGTAAATGAGCAGTTCTTC	CASSFVNEQFF
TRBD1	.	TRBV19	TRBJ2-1	TGTGCCAGTAGCGTGACAGGGAGCTCCTACAATGAGCAGTTCTTC	CASSVTGSSYNEQFF
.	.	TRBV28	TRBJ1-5	TGTGCCAGCAGTCCTTCGGTGTGGGGCCATCAGCCCCAGCATTTT	CASSPSVWGHQPQHF
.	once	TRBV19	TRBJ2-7	TGTGCCAGTAAGTTTGCGGGGGCAAGCTCCTACGAGCAGTACTTC	CASKFAGASSYEQYF
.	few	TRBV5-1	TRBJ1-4	TGCGCCAGCAGCTTGGACAGAGCAACTAATGAAAAACTGTTTTTT	CASSLDRATNEKLFF
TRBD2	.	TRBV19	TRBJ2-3	TGTGCCAGTAGTCCCTTACTAGCGGGAAGGCCAGATACGCAGTATTTT	CASSPLLAGRPDTQYF
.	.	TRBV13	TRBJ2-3	TGTGCCAGTCTTCTTGACAGGTATCCTGATACGCAGTATTTT	CASLLDRYPDTQYF
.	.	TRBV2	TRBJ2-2	TGTGCCAGCAGTGTTGGTACAGGGACCACCGGGGAGCTGTTTTTT	CASSVGTGTTGELFF
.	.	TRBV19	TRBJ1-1	TGTGCCAGTAGTCCCAGAGGGACTCTGGGCACTGAAGCTTTCTTT	CASSPRGTLGTEAFF
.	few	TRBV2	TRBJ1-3	TGTGCCAGCGTTTCGACATTCTTCTCTGGAAACACCATATATTTT	CASVSTFFSGNTIYF
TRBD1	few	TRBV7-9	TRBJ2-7	TGTGCCAGCCAGGCGGGGACAGGGAACTACGAGCAGTACTTC	CASQAGTGNYEQYF
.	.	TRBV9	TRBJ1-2	TGTGCCAGCAGCCTTGAGGATAGCTATGGCTACACCTTC	CASSLEDSYGYTF
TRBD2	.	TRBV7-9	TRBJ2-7	TGTGCCAGCAGCTCTAGACTAGCGGGAGAAAACGAGCAGTACTTC	CASSSRLAGENEQYF
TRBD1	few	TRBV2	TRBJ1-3	TGTGCCAGCAGTGAAACAGGGGGCCGGAGAAACACCATATATTTT	CASSETGGRRNTIYF
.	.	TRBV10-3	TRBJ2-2	TGTGCCATCAGAGACCCGCAGGAGGAGACGTACCATAGAAGTGTCACCGGGGAGCTGTTTTTT	CAIRDPQEETYHRSVTGELFF
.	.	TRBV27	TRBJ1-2	TGTGCCAGCAGTTTATCGAGTGGGGGCGACGGCTACACCTTC	CASSLSSGGDGYTF